This TCR beta chain came from a study of radiotherapy plus CTLA-4 blockade in lung cancer. Study in general: Overall, around 19% of patients showed an objective response, while around 34% attained disease control.

TCRdb's table, derived via immunoSEQ multiplex PCR, lists solely in-frame clones and lacks some. The table includes more than 90,000 clones, around 90% detected once. V was shortened by 3 bases and J by 0 bases, with 3 bases between the two germline ends. This CDR3 region has 13 residues. Germline V gene lookup returns CDR1 KGHSH and CDR2 LQKENI. Study results and limitations: In blood, after radiotherapy plus ipilimumab, tumor-derived TCR clones expanded.

This clone has only a few counts. Its antigen remains unknown. This CDR3 is also generated by other DNA sequences in the sample. The chain recombines TRBV18 with TRBJ1-5, with D uncertain. The sample in question was peripheral blood, obtained from a patient treated with radiotherapy plus ipilimumab. The clonotype was recovered from a human donor with non-small cell lung cancer that progressed on radiotherapy plus ipilimumab. This chain's CDR3 is CASSPGSNQPQHF. The CDR3 nucleotides are TGTGCCAGCTCACCTGGTAGCAATCAGCCCCAGCATTTT.